A selection of T cell receptor beta chains follows, all from one sample in a study of T cell responses to AZD1222 COVID-19 vaccine. Clones were sequenced by immunoSEQ multiplex PCR, and TCRdb holds only the in-frame ones, with some missing. The sample lists 120,000 or so clones, about 88% seen once, with around 3% in the top ten. Sequenced material: peripheral blood, taken 28 days after the second AZD1222 dose. These receptors were obtained from an adult who received the AZD1222 COVID-19 vaccine. The CDR3 runs from the conserved cysteine through the conserved F or W. Each record gives: J gene, V gene, D gene, clone size, CDR3 DNA, CDR3 protein. The D gene is left open where the match is weak. Clone size is stated in some rows and not others, as once, few, many or a class when expanded.

j_gene: TRBJ1-6; v_gene: TRBV6-1; d_gene: .; abundance: .; CDR3nt: TGTGCCAGCAGTGAAACGGCGGTAAATTCACCCCTCCACTTT; CDR3aa: CASSETAVNSPLHF
j_gene: TRBJ1-6; v_gene: TRBV28; d_gene: TRBD1; abundance: .; CDR3nt: TGTGCCCTTGGTCCCGGGACAGGGATCAATTCACCCCTCCACTTT; CDR3aa: CALGPGTGINSPLHF
j_gene: TRBJ2-1; v_gene: TRBV29-1; d_gene: TRBD2; abundance: .; CDR3nt: TGCAGCGTTGGACTAGCTCTTCTCAATGAGCAGTTCTTC; CDR3aa: CSVGLALLNEQFF
j_gene: TRBJ2-7; v_gene: TRBV30; d_gene: .; abundance: .; CDR3nt: TGTGCCTGGAGTCTAGAACTCAATCGGGGGTACGAGCAGTACTTC; CDR3aa: CAWSLELNRGYEQYF
j_gene: TRBJ1-5; v_gene: TRBV2; d_gene: .; abundance: .; CDR3nt: TGTGCCACCCAAGGGTCGGGTCAGCCCCAGCATTTT; CDR3aa: CATQGSGQPQHF
j_gene: TRBJ2-1; v_gene: TRBV24-1; d_gene: TRBD1; abundance: .; CDR3nt: TGTGCCACCAGTGACCTCGGACAGGGGCTATACAATGAGCAGTTCTTC; CDR3aa: CATSDLGQGLYNEQFF
j_gene: TRBJ2-7; v_gene: TRBV6-2/TRBV6-3; d_gene: .; abundance: .; CDR3nt: TGTGCCAGCAGTTACCGGGACTTGGCCCGGTACGAGCAGTACTTC; CDR3aa: CASSYRDLARYEQYF
j_gene: TRBJ1-6; v_gene: TRBV19; d_gene: .; abundance: .; CDR3nt: TGTGCCAGTAGCCATCTCGAACAGGGTAGTAAATCACCCCTCCACTTT; CDR3aa: CASSHLEQGSKSPLHF
j_gene: TRBJ2-5; v_gene: TRBV11-2; d_gene: .; abundance: .; CDR3nt: TGTGCCAGCAGCTTGAGGAGAGAGACCCAGTACTTC; CDR3aa: CASSLRRETQYF
j_gene: TRBJ1-2; v_gene: TRBV5-5; d_gene: TRBD1; abundance: once; CDR3nt: TGTGCCAGCAGCGTACCGGGACAGAAAAACTATGGCTACACCTTC; CDR3aa: CASSVPGQKNYGYTF
j_gene: TRBJ2-5; v_gene: TRBV11-1; d_gene: TRBD2; abundance: .; CDR3nt: TGTGCCAGCAGCTTCAAAGCGGGGGGCTTCCAAGAGACCCAGTACTTC; CDR3aa: CASSFKAGGFQETQYF